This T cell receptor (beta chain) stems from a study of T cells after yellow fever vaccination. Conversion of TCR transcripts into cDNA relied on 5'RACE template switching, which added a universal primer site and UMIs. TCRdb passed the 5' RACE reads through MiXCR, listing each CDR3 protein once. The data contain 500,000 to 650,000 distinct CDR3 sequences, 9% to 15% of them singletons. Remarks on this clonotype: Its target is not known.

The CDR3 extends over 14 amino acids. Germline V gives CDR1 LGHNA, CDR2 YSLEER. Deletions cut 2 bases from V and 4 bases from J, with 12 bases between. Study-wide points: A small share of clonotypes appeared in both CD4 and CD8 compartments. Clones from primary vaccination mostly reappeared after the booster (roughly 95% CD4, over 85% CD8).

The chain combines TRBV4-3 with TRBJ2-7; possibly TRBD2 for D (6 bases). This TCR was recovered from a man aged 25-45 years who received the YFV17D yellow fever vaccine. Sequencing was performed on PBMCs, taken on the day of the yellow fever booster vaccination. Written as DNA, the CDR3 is TGCGCCAGCAGCCAACGCGAGCGGGTTTACGAGCAGTACTTC. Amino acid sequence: CASSQRERVYEQYF.